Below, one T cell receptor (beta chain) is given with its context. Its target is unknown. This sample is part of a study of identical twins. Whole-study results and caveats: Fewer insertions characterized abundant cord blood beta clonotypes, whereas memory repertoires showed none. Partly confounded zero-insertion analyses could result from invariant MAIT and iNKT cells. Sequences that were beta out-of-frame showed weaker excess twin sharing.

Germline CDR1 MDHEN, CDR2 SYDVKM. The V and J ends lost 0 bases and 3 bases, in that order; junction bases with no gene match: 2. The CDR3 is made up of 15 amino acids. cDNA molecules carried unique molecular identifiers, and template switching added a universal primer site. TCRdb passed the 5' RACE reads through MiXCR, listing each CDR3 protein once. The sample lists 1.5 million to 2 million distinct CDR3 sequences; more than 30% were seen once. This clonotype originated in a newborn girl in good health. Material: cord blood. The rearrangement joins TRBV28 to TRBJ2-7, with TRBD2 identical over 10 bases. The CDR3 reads CASSLWASGSYEQYF. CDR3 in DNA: TGTGCCAGCAGTTTATGGGCTAGCGGGAGCTACGAGCAGTACTTC. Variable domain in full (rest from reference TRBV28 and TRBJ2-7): DVKVTQSSRYLVKRTGEKVFLECVQDMDHENMFWYRQDPGLGLRLIYFSYDVKMKEKGDIPEGYSVSREKKERFSLILESASTNQTSMYLCASSLWASGSYEQYFGPGTRLTVT.